The 23 T cell receptor beta chains listed next were all sequenced from one sample in a study of blood T cell repertoires in COVID-19. Method: immunoSEQ multiplex PCR; TCRdb's copy keeps in-frame clones and lacks some. The sample holds 250,000 to 300,000 clones, roughly 85% seen once. The sequenced material came from peripheral blood. Receptors were obtained from a woman between 25 and 40 years old with active or convalescent COVID-19.

This clone was counted a single time. The CDR3 spells CASSGTVSSGNTIYF. The CDR3, as DNA: TGTGCCAGCAGCGGGACAGTGAGCTCTGGAAACACCATATATTTT. The rearrangement links TRBV6-2 or TRBV6-3 to TRBJ1-3, with TRBD1 matching over 7 bases. The V segment lost 6 bases and the J segment 0 bases; nucleotides outside the gene matches: 5. The V gene's germline CDR1 is MNHEY and CDR2 SVGEGT. The CDR3 covers 15 residues.

The chain combines TRBV2 with TRBJ2-3; the D gene is possibly TRBD1 (7 bases). Trimming stripped 0 bases from V and 4 bases from J, with 11 bases between. Germline V gives CDR1 SNHLY, CDR2 FYNNEI. The CDR3 totals 15 residues. The CDR3 is CASSEAPRGADTQYF. CDR3 coding DNA: TGTGCCAGCAGTGAAGCGCCCAGGGGGGCAGATACGCAGTATTTT.

The chain recombines TRBV6-5 with TRBJ1-1; D gene unclear. The CDR3 sequence is 13 residues long. Germline V gives CDR1 MNHEY, CDR2 SVGAGI. Trimming removed 8 bases from V and 3 bases from J, with 13 bases in between. This chain's CDR3 is CASAEGRDTEAFF. The DNA of the CDR3 is TGTGCCAGCGCCGAGGGAAGGGACACTGAAGCTTTCTTT.

The chain employs TRBV5-6 and TRBJ1-4; weak D call: TRBD1 (6 bases). CDR3 length: 15 residues. Trimming shortened V by 6 bases and J by 8 bases, and 20 bases separated the two germline ends. CDR1 is SGHDT and CDR2 is YYEEEE in the germline V gene. The chain's CDR3 is CASTFSGQSVEKLFF. The CDR3 coding sequence is TGTGCCAGCACGTTCTCTGGACAGTCTGTAGAAAAACTGTTTTTT.

The chain joins TRBV28 to TRBJ1-1; D is perhaps TRBD1 (6 bases). The CDR3 runs to 13 residues. Germline CDR1 reads MDHEN; CDR2 reads SYDVKM. V was clipped by 6 bases and J by 1 base, with 9 bases between them. CDR3 in DNA: TGTGCCAGCAGGAAAGGGGGGAACACTGAAGCTTTCTTT. It translates to CASRKGGNTEAFF.

V and J are TRBV10-3 and TRBJ2-1; the match to TRBD2 covers 13 bases. CDR1 and CDR2 (germline): ENHRY, SYGVKD. This CDR3 spans 15 amino acids. Trimming at V came to 8 bases and at J to 6 bases, leaving 7 bases not matched to a gene. The CDR3 protein is CAIGGGLAGPNEQFF. CDR3 sequence (DNA): TGTGCCATCGGGGGGGGACTAGCGGGGCCCAATGAGCAGTTCTTC.

The chain carries TRBV5-1 and TRBJ2-3; 16 bases align to TRBD2. V lost 5 bases to trimming and J lost 2 bases; unmatched junction nucleotides: 2. Looked up from germline, CDR1 is SGHRS and CDR2 is YFSETQ. This CDR3 is built from 16 residues. DNA of the CDR3: TGCGCCAGCAGGGGACTAGCGGGGGGGCCCACAGATACGCAGTATTTT. Its translation: CASRGLAGGPTDTQYF.

The genes are TRBV5-1 and TRBJ1-4, with TRBD1 matching 9 bases. The CDR3 runs 15 residues. Germline trimming cut 4 bases from V and 8 bases from J; bases unmatched to any gene: 9. The germline gives CDR1 SGHRS, CDR2 YFSETQ. The CDR3 sequence is CASSPRTGVGEKLFF. Here the CDR3 DNA reads TGCGCCAGCAGCCCAAGGACAGGGGTAGGGGAAAAACTGTTTTTT. The full variable domain, completed using reference TRBV5-1 and TRBJ1-4, is KAGVTQTPRYLIKTRGQQVTLSCSPISGHRSVSWYQQTPGQGLQFLFEYFSETQRNKGNFPGRFSGRQFSNSRSEMNVSTLELGDSALYLCASSPRTGVGEKLFFGSGTQLSVL.

The rearrangement links TRBV24-1 to TRBJ2-1; the D gene is possibly TRBD2 (5 bases). Germline CDR1 and CDR2: KGHDR and SFDVKD. The ends were cut back, 3 bases at V and 6 bases at J, with 11 bases in the middle. The CDR3 sequence is 14 residues long. CDR3 DNA sequence: TGTGCCACCAGTGATACGGTAGCGCGCAATGAGCAGTTCTTC. It is translated as CATSDTVARNEQFF.

The V gene is TRBV5-6, the J gene TRBJ2-7; weak D call: TRBD1 (6 bases). Germline CDR1 reads SGHDT; CDR2 reads YYEEEE. V gave up 7 bases and J gave up 3 bases, with 17 bases separating them. The CDR3 consists of 14 residues. CDR3 DNA: TGTGCCAGCGCCCCCGCGAGAGGGGGCTACGAGCAGTACTTC. Protein: CASAPARGGYEQYF.

The gene calls are TRBV6-4 and TRBJ2-1; 10 positions match TRBD1. CDR1 and CDR2 from the germline V gene are MRHNA and SNTAGT. After removal of 1 base from V and 8 bases from J, the junction contained 8 bases not matched to a gene. This CDR3 is 16 amino acids long. The CDR3 loop reads CASSDLVGQGLDEQFF. DNA of the CDR3: TGTGCCAGCAGTGACTTGGTGGGACAGGGGCTCGATGAGCAGTTCTTC.

The genes are TRBV6-2 or TRBV6-3 and TRBJ2-7; no clear D. CDR3 length equals 18 residues. Germline V gives CDR1 MNHEY, CDR2 SVGEGT. Trimming stripped 0 bases from V and 1 base from J, with 19 bases between. The CDR3: CASSYSRIQSILSYEQYF. CDR3 DNA: TGTGCCAGCAGTTACTCGAGGATCCAGTCGATTTTGTCCTACGAGCAGTACTTC.

The V call is TRBV29-1, the J call TRBJ1-1, with D possibly being TRBD1 (6 bases). The germline gives CDR1 SQVTM, CDR2 ANQGSEA. CDR3 length equals 12 residues. V was pared by 4 bases and J by 1 base, with 7 bases between. The chain's CDR3 is CSVVQGNTEAFF. The CDR3 nucleotides read TGCAGCGTTGTACAGGGGAACACTGAAGCTTTCTTT.

There are a few counts of this clone. The chain is built from TRBV29-1 and TRBJ1-1; D is undetermined. Trimming took off 3 bases at V and 4 bases at J, with 12 bases between the two ends. The CDR3 length is 13 residues. Germline V CDR1 and CDR2: SQVTM, ANQGSEA. Here the CDR3 DNA reads TGCAGCGTTGAGCTCGCAATGGCCACTGAAGCTTTCTTT. Translation gives CSVELAMATEAFF.

The chain combines TRBV15 with TRBJ2-7, with D possibly TRBD2 on 5 matching bases. The V and J ends lost 0 bases and 6 bases respectively, with 12 bases between them. This CDR3 has 14 amino acids. The germline V gene has CDR1 LNHNV and CDR2 YYDKDF (reference sequence). The CDR3: CATSRETSGLEQYF. CDR3 in DNA: TGTGCCACCAGCAGAGAAACTAGTGGTCTCGAGCAGTACTTC. The full variable domain, completed using reference TRBV15 and TRBJ2-7, is DAMVIQNPRYQVTQFGKPVTLSCSQTLNHNVMYWYQQKSSQAPKLLFHYYDKDFNNEADTPDNFQSRRPNTSFCFLDIRSPGLGDTAMYLCATSRETSGLEQYFGPGTRLTVT.

The chain uses TRBV6-5 and TRBJ1-5, with 9 bases identical to TRBD1. The junction had 3 bases not matched to a gene; V was cut back by 6 bases and J by 3 bases. This CDR3 has 14 amino acids. CDR1 is MNHEY, CDR2 SVGAGI, per germline. The CDR3 loop is CASSWDRDNQPQHF. In DNA, the CDR3 is TGTGCCAGCAGCTGGGACAGGGACAATCAGCCCCAGCATTTT.

The chain is built from TRBV15 and TRBJ1-1; TRBD1 matches 7 bases. Germline-derived CDR1 and CDR2 are LNHNV and YYDKDF (reference sequence). J lost 2 bases, V lost 0 bases, and 3 bases had no gene match. CDR3 size: 15 residues. This CDR3 is CATSREGTANTEAFF. In DNA, the CDR3 is TGTGCCACCAGCAGAGAGGGGACAGCAAACACTGAAGCTTTCTTT.

The chain employs TRBV12-3 or TRBV12-4 and TRBJ1-3, with D hard to call. CDR3 length equals 13 residues. Trimming cost V 3 bases and J 4 bases, with 7 bases left between them. CDR3 sequence reads: CASSFGGGNTIYF. In DNA, the CDR3 is TGTGCCAGCAGTTTTGGAGGGGGAAACACCATATATTTT.

CDR3: CACLRDSSTDTQYF. The DNA for the CDR3 is TGTGCCTGCCTCCGGGACAGTAGCACAGATACGCAGTATTTT. The chain recombines TRBV30 with TRBJ2-3, with 7 bases fitting TRBD1. Trimming cost V 6 bases and J 0 bases; bases outside gene matches: 6. The CDR3 consists of 14 residues. Germline V gene lookup returns CDR1 GTSNPN and CDR2 SVGIG (reference sequence).

This clone was counted only a few times. For the CDR3, the DNA is TGCGCCAGCAGTGATCAGGGGGCCAACGAGCAGTACTTC. Translated: CASSDQGANEQYF. The chain carries TRBV10-1 and TRBJ2-7, with TRBD1 identical over 8 bases. J gave up 5 bases and V 3 bases, and 3 bases lay outside the gene matches. This CDR3 region has 13 residues. Germline V gene data show CDR1 as WNHNN and CDR2 as SYGVQD (reference sequence).

The rearrangement links TRBV9 to TRBJ1-5; D may be TRBD1 (5 bases). Germline V gene sequence: CDR1 SGDLS, CDR2 YYNGEE. CDR3 length: 15 amino acids. Trimming cost V 0 bases and J 2 bases, with 9 bases left between them. The CDR3 sequence: CASSVEGLGNQPQHF. Written as DNA, the CDR3 is TGTGCCAGCAGCGTAGAGGGACTGGGCAATCAGCCCCAGCATTTT. Variable domain in full (rest from reference TRBV9 and TRBJ1-5): DSGVTQTPKHLITATGQRVTLRCSPRSGDLSVYWYQQSLDQGLQFLIQYYNGEERAKGNILERFSAQQFPDLHSELNLSSLELGDSALYFCASSVEGLGNQPQHFGDGTRLSIL.

This chain connects TRBV4-2 to TRBJ2-2; 10 bases are a match to TRBD2. The length of the CDR3 is 18 residues. Germline CDR1 reads LGHNA; CDR2 reads YNFKEQ. The J segment lost 0 bases and the V segment lost 2 bases, leaving 6 bases of the junction unmatched. In DNA, the CDR3 is TGTGCCAGCAGCCAACTAGCGGGGGCCCAATCGAACACCGGGGAGCTGTTTTTT. This translates into CASSQLAGAQSNTGELFF.

This chain uses TRBV11-2 with TRBJ2-1; 7 nucleotides align to TRBD2. V was pared by 1 base and J by 5 bases, with 8 bases of the junction left unmatched. The CDR3 has 16 residues. In germline, CDR1 is SGHAT, CDR2 FQNNGV. Written as DNA, the CDR3 is TGTGCCAGCAGCTTAGCGGGGGGAATTGTAGACAATGAGCAGTTCTTC. Translation gives CASSLAGGIVDNEQFF.